The 21 T cell receptor beta chains in this list originate from one sample, sequenced in a study of blood T cell repertoires in COVID-19. Sequenced by immunoSEQ multiplex PCR; TCRdb stores in-frame clones only, minus some. The table lists some 320,000 clones, under 95% of them singletons. The source material was PBMCs or T cells enriched from blood (not recorded which). The receptor source for this set is a man between 60 and 75 years old who had recovered from COVID-19.

The V and J genes are TRBV14 and TRBJ1-6; D gene ambiguous. Per the germline V gene, CDR1 is SGHDN and CDR2 is FVKESK. This CDR3 spans 15 amino acids. The V end lost 1 base, the J end lost 5 bases, and 9 bases lay between the germline ends. In nucleotides, the CDR3 is TGTGCCAGCAGCCAAGTTCAGACAAATAATTCACCCCTCCACTTT. Translated, it gives CASSQVQTNNSPLHF.

This clone showed up just a few times. The chain has TRBV12-3 or TRBV12-4 and TRBJ2-4; D might be TRBD1 (5 bases). The germline V and J ends were trimmed by 5 bases and 9 bases, with 11 bases remaining between them. The length of the CDR3 is 12 residues. CDR3 in amino acids: CASSHQGGIQYF. In DNA form, the CDR3 reads TGTGCCAGCAGTCACCAGGGTGGCATTCAGTACTTC.

The rearrangement links TRBV19 to TRBJ1-5; D gene uncertain. The CDR3 is 15 residues long. Germline V lookup: CDR1 LNHDA, CDR2 SQIVND (reference sequence). V shed 5 bases and J shed 9 bases, with 20 bases lying between them. CDR3 bases: TGTGCCAGTAGTTTGGACTCCCTCGGGGTCCGGCCCCAGCATTTT. It is translated as CASSLDSLGVRPQHF. Looking up the rest from reference TRBV19 and TRBJ1-5 gives the full variable domain: DGGITQSPKYLFRKEGQNVTLSCEQNLNHDAMYWYRQDPGQGLRLIYYSQIVNDFQKGDIAEGYSVSREKKESFPLTVTSAQKNPTAFYLCASSLDSLGVRPQHFGDGTRLSIL.

This chain joins TRBV6-5 and TRBJ2-3; D may be TRBD1 (7 bases). The CDR3 is made up of 14 amino acids. V was shortened by 6 bases and J by 7 bases, with 17 bases between the two germline ends. Germline-derived CDR1 and CDR2 are MNHEY and SVGAGI. This CDR3 is CASRGGGELHTQYF. The CDR3 region has the DNA TGTGCCAGCAGAGGGGGCGGGGAGCTGCATACGCAGTATTTT.

This sequence joins TRBV10-3 and TRBJ1-4, with 10 bases lining up with TRBD1. Trimming cost V 4 bases and J 8 bases; bases outside gene matches: 7. Germline V gene lookup returns CDR1 ENHRY and CDR2 SYGVKD. This CDR3 comprises 15 residues. The CDR3, as DNA: TGTGCCATCAGTGGGACGGGACAGGGGACGGAAAAACTGTTTTTT. Residues: CAISGTGQGTEKLFF.

V and J are TRBV5-1 and TRBJ2-1; 7 positions match TRBD2. Trimming cost V 4 bases and J 4 bases; bases outside gene matches: 11. Germline V gene lookup returns CDR1 SGHRS and CDR2 YFSETQ. The CDR3 spans 16 residues. The CDR3 bases are TGCGCCAGCAGCACGGGGGGTCGGACTAGGTACAATGAGCAGTTCTTC. Translation: CASSTGGRTRYNEQFF.

Here the CDR3 reads CASSPSMQETQYF. The DNA of the CDR3 is TGTGCCAGCTCACCTAGTATGCAAGAGACCCAGTACTTC. V and J are TRBV18 and TRBJ2-5, with D hard to call. The CDR3 covers 13 residues. In germline, CDR1 is KGHSH, CDR2 LQKENI. Deletions cut 3 bases from V and 2 bases from J, with 7 bases between.

This chain connects TRBV18 to TRBJ2-7; D might be TRBD1 (6 bases). CDR3 length: 15 amino acids. CDR1 KGHSH and CDR2 LQKENI come from the germline V gene. V lost 4 bases and J 0 bases, leaving 13 bases between the germline ends. CDR3 residues: CASSRLDSSSYEQYF. The CDR3 nucleotides are TGTGCCAGCTCACGGTTGGACAGTAGCTCCTACGAGCAGTACTTC.

This chain uses TRBV30 with TRBJ2-3; D perhaps matches TRBD1 (6 bases). CDR3 length equals 17 residues. The germline V gene encodes CDR1 GTSNPN and CDR2 SVGIG (reference sequence). Trimming stripped 0 bases from V and 0 bases from J, with 16 bases between. The CDR3 nucleotides read TGTGCCTGGAGTGTTAGTGTCGGAACAGGGAGCACAGATACGCAGTATTTT. Translating it yields CAWSVSVGTGSTDTQYF.

The chain employs TRBV7-2 and TRBJ1-1; TRBD1 agrees at 9 bases. CDR3 length: 18 amino acids. CDR1 SGHTA and CDR2 FQGNSA come from the germline V gene. The V and J ends lost 5 bases and 1 base, in that order; junction bases with no gene match: 14. CDR3 sequence reads: CASSLTGTGKIGNTEAFF. For the CDR3, the DNA is TGTGCCAGCAGCCTCACCGGGACAGGGAAGATCGGGAACACTGAAGCTTTCTTT.

The table lists this clone with a count of one. The CDR3 protein is CASADGGTNYGYTF. As DNA, the CDR3 is TGTGCCAGTGCTGACGGGGGGACGAACTATGGCTACACCTTC. The chain is built from TRBV19 and TRBJ1-2, with a weak D call TRBD1 (5 bases). The germline V gene has CDR1 LNHDA and CDR2 SQIVND (reference sequence). The CDR3 totals 14 residues. V was trimmed by 8 bases and J by 2 bases, leaving 15 bases between them.

V usage is TRBV11-2 and J usage is TRBJ2-7, with TRBD2 identical over 11 bases. Germline V lookup: CDR1 SGHAT, CDR2 FQNNGV. V shed 6 bases, J shed 5 bases, and the junction held 9 bases outside the gene matches. This CDR3 has 15 residues. CDR3 region: CASRSKLAGVDEQYF. CDR3 sequence (DNA): TGTGCCAGCAGGAGTAAACTAGCGGGAGTAGACGAGCAGTACTTC.

The chain couples TRBV5-5 to TRBJ1-1; 11 bases fit TRBD1. CDR1 SGHKS and CDR2 YYEKEE come from the germline V gene (reference sequence). There are 20 residues in the CDR3. Trimming at V came to 0 bases and at J to 3 bases, leaving 16 bases not matched to a gene. The CDR3 DNA reads TGTGCCAGCAGCTTGGGGACAGGGGGCCGGGTACTAGTACGGGACACTGAAGCTTTCTTT. This translates into CASSLGTGGRVLVRDTEAFF.

This chain links TRBV19 with TRBJ1-2; 10 bases match TRBD1. CDR1 is LNHDA and CDR2 is SQIVND in the germline V gene (reference sequence). V dropped 1 base and J dropped 7; count of bases not matched to a gene: 6. The CDR3 length is 15 residues. The CDR3 is CASSIAPTGGRGYTF. The DNA for the CDR3 is TGTGCCAGTAGTATAGCTCCGACAGGGGGCCGTGGCTACACCTTC.

V is TRBV24-1 and J is TRBJ2-2; 8 bases match TRBD1. CDR3 size: 14 residues. V shed 8 bases, J shed 1 base, and the junction held 2 bases outside the gene matches. Germline V gene lookup returns CDR1 KGHDR and CDR2 SFDVKD. The CDR3, as DNA: TGTGCCACCAAAGGGACAGGGAACACCGGGGAGCTGTTTTTT. Translating gives CATKGTGNTGELFF.

The chain carries TRBV7-2 and TRBJ2-2; D ambiguous. The CDR3 is 14 residues long. Germline V gene data show CDR1 as SGHTA and CDR2 as FQGNSA. V gave up 3 bases and J gave up 0 bases, with 5 bases separating them. CDR3 in DNA: TGTGCCAGCAGCTTTACAGCGAACACCGGGGAGCTGTTTTTT. Translated: CASSFTANTGELFF. Drawing the rest from reference TRBV7-2 and TRBJ2-2, the complete variable domain is GAGVSQSPSNKVTEKGKDVELRCDPISGHTALYWYRQSLGQGLEFLIYFQGNSAPDKSGLPSDRFSAERTGGSVSTLTIQRTQQEDSAVYLCASSFTANTGELFFGEGSRLTVL.

The rearrangement joins TRBV20-1 to TRBJ2-1, with a tentative D call TRBD2 (5 bases). CDR3 size: 11 residues. Germline assignment: CDR1 DFQATT and CDR2 SNEGSKA (reference sequence). V was clipped by 2 bases and J by 9 bases, with 8 bases between them. The CDR3 loop reads CSARLGSEQFF. As DNA, the CDR3 is TGCAGTGCTAGACTGGGGAGTGAGCAGTTCTTC.

Turning to this clone: Other DNA sequences of this sample code for an identical CDR3. The chain carries TRBV18 and TRBJ1-2; D unclear. The germline V and J ends were trimmed by 3 bases and 3 bases, with 8 bases remaining between them. Germline assignment: CDR1 KGHSH and CDR2 LQKENI. The CDR3 is 13 amino acids. Written as DNA, the CDR3 is TGTGCCAGCTCACCGGGCACGGACTATGGCTACACCTTC. It encodes CASSPGTDYGYTF.

This chain joins TRBV7-2 and TRBJ2-1; D is ambiguous. The CDR3 is made up of 15 amino acids. The germline V gene has CDR1 SGHTA and CDR2 FQGNSA. The V gene lost 5 bases and the J gene lost 4 bases, with 15 bases spanning the gap. The CDR3 sequence is CASSTDTNTYNEQFF. In DNA form, the CDR3 reads TGTGCCAGCAGCACAGACACAAATACTTACAATGAGCAGTTCTTC.

Written as DNA, the CDR3 is TGTGCCATCAGTGAGTCCATACCGGGGGTCCTCAATGAGCAGTTCTTC. Translating it yields CAISESIPGVLNEQFF. J is TRBJ2-1 and V is TRBV10-3; the D gene is possibly TRBD2 (6 bases). V was clipped by 0 bases and J by 6 bases, with 15 bases between them. CDR1 ENHRY and CDR2 SYGVKD come from the germline V gene. CDR3 length equals 16 residues.

This clone was detected a few times. The CDR3 region is CASSQDGAGPYGYTF. DNA of the CDR3: TGCGCCAGCAGCCAAGATGGGGCAGGCCCCTATGGCTACACCTTC. The chain uses TRBV4-1 and TRBJ1-2, with D perhaps TRBD1 (5 bases). Trimming took 0 bases from V and 4 from J, leaving 12 bases between them. Germline values: CDR1 MGHRA, CDR2 YSYEKL. The CDR3 totals 15 residues.